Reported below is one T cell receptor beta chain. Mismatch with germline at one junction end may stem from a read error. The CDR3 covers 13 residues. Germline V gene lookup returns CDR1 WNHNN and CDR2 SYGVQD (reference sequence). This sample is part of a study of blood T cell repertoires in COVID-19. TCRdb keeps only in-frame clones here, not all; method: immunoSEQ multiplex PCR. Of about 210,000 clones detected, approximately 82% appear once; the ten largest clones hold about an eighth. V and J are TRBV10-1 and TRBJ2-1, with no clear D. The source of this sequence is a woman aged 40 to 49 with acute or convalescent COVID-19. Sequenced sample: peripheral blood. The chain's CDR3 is CTSSENSGNEQFF. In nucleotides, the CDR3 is TGCACCAGCAGTGAGAACTCCGGGAATGAGCAGTTCTTC.